This entry describes one TCR beta chain. The antigen is not known. Over several immunoSEQ plates, each subset's genomic DNA was distributed in even portions. Study processing details: ImmunoSEQ yielded junction-only sequences lacking quality scores, so filtering differed. Only in-frame clones appear in the TCRdb table, and some are missing; sequencing was by immunoSEQ multiplex PCR. The V and J calls and clone size were taken over from that table, and D and trimming were inferred from the DNA. Here the sample spans millions of clones, approximately 95% being singletons. These data come from a study of shared clonotypes between healthy human individuals. The germline gives CDR1 SGHTA, CDR2 FQGTGA. V lost 4 bases, J lost 4 bases, and 3 bases stayed unmatched. The CDR3 totals 14 residues. Overall study results and limits: Blood alone was sampled, and tissue repertoires likely differ. With several donors compared, approximately 5.5% of naive CD4 clonotypes were shared.

The origin of this receptor is a man aged 18 to 29 in good health. Sequencing was done on a sample of naive CD4+ T cells sorted from blood. The subset is: CD45RA+ positively selected. The gene calls are TRBV7-3 and TRBJ2-1; TRBD1 matches at 8 bases. The CDR3: CASSSGGRYNEQFF. For the CDR3, the DNA is TGTGCCAGCAGCTCAGGGGGCCGGTACAATGAGCAGTTCTTC.